The next 18 T cell receptor beta chains were all read from a single sample in a study of cytomegalovirus exposure and HLA in healthy donors. Primers: 60 Vbeta forward and 13 Jbeta reverse. The assay was immunoSEQ multiplex PCR, and TCRdb's table has in-frame clones only and misses some. The sample yields about 140,000 clones, of which the top ten take up approximately 2.6%. Source material: PBMCs. Source of these receptors: a man aged 40-50 years in good health and CMV-seronegative.

In regard to this clone: This same CDR3 is encoded by further DNA sequences in the sample. CDR3 DNA sequence: TGTGCCAGCAGCTTGGAGGGGATAACCTACGAGCAGTACTTC. Its translation is CASSLEGITYEQYF. This chain connects TRBV5-6 to TRBJ2-7, with D perhaps TRBD1 (5 bases). The length of the CDR3 is 14 residues. CDR1 and CDR2 from the germline V gene are SGHDT and YYEEEE. The ends were cut back, 0 bases at V and 2 bases at J, with 9 bases in the middle. The full variable domain, its missing parts supplied by reference TRBV5-6 and TRBJ2-7, is DAGVTQSPTHLIKTRGQQVTLRCSPKSGHDTVSWYQQALGQGPQFIFQYYEEEERQRGNFPDRFSGHQFPNYSSELNVNALLLGDSALYLCASSLEGITYEQYFGPGTRLTVT.

The chain links TRBV5-6 to TRBJ2-2, with TRBD1 matching 9 bases. The germline V gene encodes CDR1 SGHDT and CDR2 YYEEEE. The CDR3 runs 15 residues. Trimming at V came to 2 bases and at J to 6 bases, leaving 5 bases not matched to a gene. The DNA of the CDR3 is TGTGCCAGCAGCTTCCTGGACAGGGGAGCCGGGGAGCTGTTTTTT. Translating it yields CASSFLDRGAGELFF.

This chain joins TRBV6-5 and TRBJ2-3, with D tentatively TRBD1 (6 bases). V lost 5 bases and J lost 0, with 12 bases in between. CDR3 length equals 15 residues. CDR1 is MNHEY, CDR2 SVGAGI, per germline. As DNA, the CDR3 is TGTGCCAGCAGTCCCGGGACACCGAGCACAGATACGCAGTATTTT. This sequence encodes CASSPGTPSTDTQYF.

This sequence joins TRBV5-1 and TRBJ2-1, with 8 positions matching TRBD1. Germline CDR1 is SGHRS and CDR2 is YFSETQ. The V segment lost 0 bases and the J segment 7 bases; nucleotides outside the gene matches: 6. This CDR3 region has 15 residues. CDR3: CASSLGGQGLNEQFF. The CDR3 nucleotides read TGCGCCAGCAGCTTGGGCGGACAGGGCTTGAATGAGCAGTTCTTC.

V usage is TRBV14 and J usage is TRBJ1-1; D perhaps matches TRBD1 (6 bases). Trimming shortened V by 6 bases and J by 7 bases, and 12 bases separated the two germline ends. The CDR3 is 12 residues long. CDR1 and CDR2 (germline): SGHDN, FVKESK. In DNA, the CDR3 is TGTGCCAGCAGTCTACAGGGAGTTGAAGCTTTCTTT. This codes for CASSLQGVEAFF.

The genes are TRBV5-6 and TRBJ2-7; 7 nucleotides line up with TRBD1. In germline, CDR1 is SGHDT, CDR2 YYEEEE. The CDR3 has 14 residues. With V trimmed by 3 bases and J by 3 bases, 6 bases remained unmatched. The CDR3 DNA sequence: TGTGCCAGCAGCTCCCGGGACAGAAACTACGAGCAGTACTTC. Its protein is CASSSRDRNYEQYF.

J is TRBJ2-7 and V is TRBV11-2; D perhaps matches TRBD2 (6 bases). Between the trimmed V and J ends, which lost 0 bases and 3 bases, there was a span of 12 bases. The length of the CDR3 is 15 residues. Looked up from germline, CDR1 is SGHAT and CDR2 is FQNNGV. In DNA, the CDR3 is TGTGCCAGCAGCTTAGATCTGGGGGGATTCTACGAGCAGTACTTC. Translating it yields CASSLDLGGFYEQYF.

The chain carries TRBV2 and TRBJ1-6, with unresolved D. Trimming removed 4 bases from V and 9 bases from J, with 4 bases in between. Germline loops: CDR1 SNHLY, CDR2 FYNNEI. The CDR3 runs 11 residues. The CDR3 nucleotides read TGTGCCAGCAGTGGGGCTTCACCCCTCCACTTT. This sequence encodes CASSGASPLHF.

The V and J genes are TRBV28 and TRBJ1-4; D unclear. The V gene's germline CDR1 is MDHEN and CDR2 SYDVKM. The CDR3 length is 11 residues. Trimming stripped 4 bases from V and 11 bases from J, with 8 bases between. The CDR3 nucleotides are TGTGCCAGCAGTTATTCCGGGAAACTGTTTTTT. Its translation: CASSYSGKLFF.

The genes are TRBV10-3 and TRBJ1-4; 9 positions match TRBD1. Germline V gene data show CDR1 as ENHRY and CDR2 as SYGVKD. V shed 6 bases, J shed 5 bases, and the junction held 4 bases outside the gene matches. The CDR3 extends over 14 amino acids. The CDR3 DNA sequence: TGTGCCATCAGCGGGACAGGGCGGAATGAAAAACTGTTTTTT. Translated: CAISGTGRNEKLFF.

The V gene is TRBV18, the J gene TRBJ1-3, with 8 nucleotides matching TRBD1. The CDR3 runs 17 residues. Trimming took 3 bases from V and 2 from J; bases not matched to a gene: 9. CDR1 KGHSH and CDR2 LQKENI come from the germline V gene. The CDR3 bases are TGTGCCAGCTCACCCTCTTCCTCGGACAGGGCTGGAAACACCATATATTTT. Translated: CASSPSSSDRAGNTIYF.

The genes are TRBV5-1 and TRBJ2-5; TRBD2 aligns across 8 bases. The CDR3 sequence is 14 residues long. The V segment lost 2 bases and the J segment 3 bases; nucleotides outside the gene matches: 3. Germline CDR1 reads SGHRS; CDR2 reads YFSETQ. The CDR3 bases are TGCGCCAGCAGCTTTCAACTAGCGGAAGAGACCCAGTACTTC. Translating it yields CASSFQLAEETQYF.

The J gene is TRBJ1-3, the V gene TRBV7-2; 7 bases are shared with TRBD1. The CDR3 covers 16 residues. Per the germline V gene, CDR1 is SGHTA and CDR2 is FQGNSA. V lost 1 base, J lost 2 bases, and 5 bases stayed unmatched. The CDR3 DNA reads as TGTGCCAGCAGCTTAGACAGGGGATGGACTGGAAACACCATATATTTT. Translated: CASSLDRGWTGNTIYF.

The chain carries TRBV7-9 and TRBJ2-1, with D maybe TRBD1 (6 bases). The length of the CDR3 is 14 residues. The V end was cut by 7 bases, the J end by 2 bases, with 12 bases between. The germline gives CDR1 SEHNR, CDR2 FQNEAQ (reference sequence). The CDR3 protein is CASNSWTAYNEQFF. CDR3 DNA sequence: TGTGCCAGCAACTCCTGGACAGCCTACAATGAGCAGTTCTTC.

The rearrangement uses TRBV5-1 and TRBJ2-2; D is uncertain. Germline CDR1 reads SGHRS; CDR2 reads YFSETQ. The CDR3 consists of 15 residues. V lost 0 bases, J lost 2 bases, and 8 bases lay in between. The CDR3 loop is CASSLASTNTGELFF. As DNA, the CDR3 is TGCGCCAGCAGCTTGGCCAGTACAAACACCGGGGAGCTGTTTTTT.

The chain is built from TRBV6-5 and TRBJ2-7, with TRBD1 identical over 8 bases. The CDR3 totals 15 residues. Germline V gives CDR1 MNHEY, CDR2 SVGAGI. V lost 8 bases and J lost 0; bases outside the gene matches: 9. Here the CDR3 DNA reads TGTGCCAGCGCCGGACAGGGCGAGTCCTCCTACGAGCAGTACTTC. This sequence encodes CASAGQGESSYEQYF.

The chain couples TRBV2 to TRBJ1-1; D may be TRBD1 (5 bases). Germline CDR1 reads SNHLY; CDR2 reads FYNNEI. Trimming took off 2 bases at V and 1 base at J, with 20 bases between the two ends. The CDR3 is made up of 18 amino acids. The CDR3 region has the DNA TGTGCCAGCAGTGAAAATTATCCCGGGGGTGTGCGGAACACTGAAGCTTTCTTT. The encoded protein is CASSENYPGGVRNTEAFF. Drawing the rest from reference TRBV2 and TRBJ1-1, the complete variable domain is EPEVTQTPSHQVTQMGQEVILRCVPISNHLYFYWYRQILGQKVEFLVSFYNNEISEKSEIFDDQFSVERPDGSNFTLKIRSTKLEDSAMYFCASSENYPGGVRNTEAFFGQGTRLTVV.

The rearrangement joins TRBV7-2 to TRBJ2-7, with 9 positions matching TRBD1. Trimming at V came to 1 base and at J to 3 bases, leaving 1 base not matched to a gene. The CDR3 runs 14 residues. Germline V lookup: CDR1 SGHTA, CDR2 FQGNSA. The CDR3 sequence: CASSLGQGDYEQYF. The CDR3 nucleotides are TGTGCCAGCAGCTTAGGACAGGGGGACTACGAGCAGTACTTC.